Included here is one T cell receptor (beta chain) sequence, with context. Its cognate antigen has yet to be identified. Base qualities were left out, and no much larger clone turns up one base away. This sample is drawn from a study of chemoradiotherapy in HPV16-positive cancers (dated by TCRdb to the early 2020s). With regard to the full study: Functional T-cell assays on cells from two HPV16-positive patients defined candidate HPV-specific T-cell clones and common TCR motifs. Next, the candidate HPV-specific TCRs and motifs were followed in TCR repertoires from around 90 patients with HPV-related cancers. The study asked whether T-cell immunity to the HPV oncoproteins E6 and E7 changes during chemoradiotherapy and whether this immunity affects survival.

Receptor amplification or capture employed the immunoSEQ multiplex PCR assay. Here the immuneACCESS table is served through TCRdb, limited to in-frame sequences with V and J called. Missing clones are a known gap in these copies; in checked studies unresolved V genes cover under half, and the rest lacks a known reason. The sample table shows approximately 980 clones, and over 85% are seen once. Roughly 12% of the sample is taken by the ten largest. Repertoires were sampled repeatedly over the course of chemoradiotherapy so that clonal expansion in the tumor microenvironment could be followed. Summary of the overall study and its limitations: Only a couple of HPV16-positive patients were used to derive the functional definition of HPV-specific T cells, and the survival association was reported for HPV16-positive patients. In HPV16-positive patients, expansion of HPV-responsive T cells during chemoradiotherapy was associated with improved recurrence-free survival. Expansion of candidate HPV-specific clones and E7-related TCR motifs was observed in the tumor microenvironment during treatment, whereas no such expansion was observed for non-HPV-specific T cells.

The material sequenced was tumor tissue, taken from a patient who underwent chemoradiotherapy. This clonotype was obtained from a human donor with HPV-associated anogenital cancer.

The nucleotide sequence reads as follows: TGTGCCAGCTCACCGCGGGAGGACTATGGCTACACCTTC. It encodes CASSPREDYGYTF. The V and J genes are TRBV18 and TRBJ1-2, with the D gene call left open. The junction shows trimming of 3 bases on V and 3 bases on J, plus 8 bases between the germline ends. In the germline V gene, CDR1 corresponds to KGHSH and CDR2 to LQKENI. Its CDR3 holds 13 amino acids, cysteine through phenylalanine. Solely the CDR3 DNA is kept, with 39 bases framed from the first base.